A single T cell receptor beta chain is shown here with its context. Its antigen is currently unknown. This CDR3 spans 17 amino acids. CDR1 KGHDR and CDR2 SFDVKD come from the germline V gene. V lost 5 bases and J lost 3, with 19 bases in between. The sample comes from a study of blood T cells in healthy people across ages. Study results and caveats: The long-lived group displayed more naive CD4+ cells, plus higher diversity, than the aged donors did. Percentage of naive T cells showed a strong correlation with TCR beta diversity.

Using a J-beta primer mix together with a sample-barcoded 5' primer, a second PCR was run for roughly 6 to 11 cycles. A single record per CDR3 protein comes from TCRdb applying MiXCR to the 5' RACE reads. The sample has some 1.4 million distinct CDR3 sequences; around 42% are singletons. The rearrangement uses TRBV24-1 and TRBJ2-4; weak D call: TRBD2 (6 bases). Sequencing input: blood. This clonotype was obtained from a woman younger than 35 in good health. The CDR3 protein is CATSAPSGVEDKNIQYF. The CDR3, as DNA: TGTGCCACCAGTGCCCCGTCGGGGGTTGAGGACAAAAACATTCAGTACTTC.